This T cell receptor beta chain was found in a study of immune evolution from preneoplasia to lung adenocarcinoma. Notes on the study in general: Normal lung had the highest top T cell clone frequencies.

Patients had resection in Japan or China between about 2013 and 2017. Germline CDR1 MNHNY, CDR2 SVGAGI (reference sequence). The CDR3 has 12 residues. The germline V and J ends were trimmed by 6 bases and 9 bases, with 15 bases remaining between them. With regard to this clone: The antigen remains unidentified.

The method was immunoSEQ multiplex PCR; TCRdb's version includes in-frame clones alone and lacks a portion of them. The repertoire includes some 15,000 clones, 75% to 90% of them detected once, and roughly 5% sits in the top ten. The rearrangement uses TRBV6-6 and TRBJ2-7, with D perhaps TRBD2 (5 bases). The sequenced sample consisted of FFPE minimally invasive lung adenocarcinoma tissue. This receptor was obtained from a person between 65 and 79 years old with lung adenocarcinoma. Written as DNA, the CDR3 is TGTGCCAGCAGCCCCGACGGGGTGGGGCAGTACTTC. Amino acids: CASSPDGVGQYF.